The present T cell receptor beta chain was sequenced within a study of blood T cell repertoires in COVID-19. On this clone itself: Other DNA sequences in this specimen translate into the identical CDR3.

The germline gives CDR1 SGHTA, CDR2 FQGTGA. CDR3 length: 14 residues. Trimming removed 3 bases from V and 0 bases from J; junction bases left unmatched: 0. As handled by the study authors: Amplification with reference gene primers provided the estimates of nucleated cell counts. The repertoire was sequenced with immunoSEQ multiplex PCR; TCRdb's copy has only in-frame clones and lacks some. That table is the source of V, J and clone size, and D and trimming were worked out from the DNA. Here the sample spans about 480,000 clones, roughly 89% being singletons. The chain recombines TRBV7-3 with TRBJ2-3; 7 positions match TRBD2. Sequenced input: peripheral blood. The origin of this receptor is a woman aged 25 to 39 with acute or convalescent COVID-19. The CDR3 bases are TGTGCCAGCAGCTTCGGGGGGAGCACAGATACGCAGTATTTT. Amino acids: CASSFGGSTDTQYF.